This TCR beta chain was sequenced for a study of cytomegalovirus exposure and HLA in healthy donors. For the study at large: The study's early data release held roughly 90 million unique TCRs from HLA-typed donors.

Comment on this clone: Its antigen is not known.

Primers included in the PCR were 60 Vbeta and 13 Jbeta primers. Assay used: immunoSEQ multiplex PCR; TCRdb lists only in-frame clones, some missing. Of over 150,000 clones listed, approximately 62% are singletons. The V end was cut by 2 bases, the J end by 8 bases, with 13 bases between. The CDR3 totals 14 residues. Germline V gene sequence: CDR1 SEHNR, CDR2 FQNEAQ (reference sequence). Study-level points and caveats: Rarity marked most TCR sequences, yet some public TCRs occurred in many donors. According to reports, the classifier identified cytomegalovirus status with high specificity and sensitivity.

The sequenced sample was PBMCs. The receptor was isolated from a man aged 50-59 years in good health and CMV-seronegative. The chain is built from TRBV7-9 and TRBJ2-1; no firm D call. The CDR3 spells CASSLKQNYDEQFF. In nucleotides, the CDR3 is TGTGCCAGCAGCTTAAAACAGAATTACGATGAGCAGTTCTTC. Full variable domain (missing parts from reference TRBV7-9 and TRBJ2-1): DTGVSQNPRHKITKRGQNVTFRCDPISEHNRLYWYRQTLGQGPEFLTYFQNEAQLEKSRLLSDRFSAERPKGSFSTLEIQRTEQGDSAMYLCASSLKQNYDEQFFGPGTRLTVL.